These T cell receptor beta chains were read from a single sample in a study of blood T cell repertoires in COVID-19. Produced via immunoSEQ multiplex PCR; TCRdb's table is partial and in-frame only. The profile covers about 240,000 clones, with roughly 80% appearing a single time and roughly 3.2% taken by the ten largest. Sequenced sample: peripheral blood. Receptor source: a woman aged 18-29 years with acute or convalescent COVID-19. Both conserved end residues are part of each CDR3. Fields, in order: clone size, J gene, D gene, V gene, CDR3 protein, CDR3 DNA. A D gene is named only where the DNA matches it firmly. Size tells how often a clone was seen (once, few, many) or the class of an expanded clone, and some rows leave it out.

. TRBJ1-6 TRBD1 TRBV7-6 CASSYRDRDSPLHF TGTGCCAGCAGCTACCGGGACAGGGATTCACCCCTCCACTTT
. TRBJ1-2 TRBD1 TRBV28 CASTPGGVGYGYTF TGTGCCAGCACGCCAGGGGGCGTCGGCTATGGCTACACCTTC
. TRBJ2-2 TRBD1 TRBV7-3 CASRSLGQGGGGELFF TGTGCCAGCAGATCCCTTGGACAGGGCGGTGGAGGGGAGCTGTTTTTT
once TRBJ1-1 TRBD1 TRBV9 CASSRQGGNTEAFF TGTGCCAGCAGCCGTCAGGGGGGAAACACTGAAGCTTTCTTT
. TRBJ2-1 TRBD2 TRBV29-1 CSVAEMRGTSGRVF TGCAGCGTTGCCGAGATGAGAGGGACTAGCGGGAGGGTCTTC
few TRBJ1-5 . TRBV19 CASSIKQGHNQPQHF TGTGCCAGTAGTATAAAGCAGGGACACAATCAGCCCCAGCATTTT
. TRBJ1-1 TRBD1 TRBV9 CASSVGPGQGTEAFF TGTGCCAGCAGCGTAGGTCCAGGACAGGGTACTGAAGCTTTCTTT
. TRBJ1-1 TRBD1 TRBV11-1 CASSSCGTVNTEAFF TGTGCCAGCAGTTCTTGTGGGACAGTGAACACTGAAGCTTTCTTT
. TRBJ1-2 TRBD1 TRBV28 CASSLVGQGGYGYTF TGTGCCAGCAGTTTAGTAGGACAGGGAGGCTATGGCTACACCTTC
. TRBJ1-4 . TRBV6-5 CASTPGHGEKLFF TGTGCCAGCACTCCGGGACATGGAGAAAAACTGTTTTTT
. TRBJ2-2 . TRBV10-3 CAISASSTGELFF TGTGCCATCAGTGCCTCTAGCACCGGGGAGCTGTTTTTT
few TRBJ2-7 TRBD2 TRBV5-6 CASNQLAGGLLYF TGTGCCAGCAACCAACTAGCGGGAGGTCTCCTGTACTTC
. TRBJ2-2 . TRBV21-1 CASSQDQGPKYTGELFF TGTGCCAGCAGTCAAGATCAGGGGCCAAAGTACACCGGGGAGCTGTTTTTT
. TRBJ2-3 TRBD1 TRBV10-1 CASSTRQGSTDTQYF TGCGCCAGCAGTACCAGACAGGGCAGCACAGATACGCAGTATTTT
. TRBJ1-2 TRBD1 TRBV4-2 CASSPGTGANYGYTF TGTGCCAGCAGCCCAGGGACAGGGGCAAACTATGGCTACACCTTC
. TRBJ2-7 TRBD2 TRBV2 CASSGAGGLSNSYEQYF TGTGCCAGCAGTGGGGCGGGAGGGCTTTCGAACTCCTACGAGCAGTACTTC
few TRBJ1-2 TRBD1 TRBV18 CASSPTGAEGYTF TGTGCCAGCTCGCCGACAGGGGCCGAAGGCTACACCTTC
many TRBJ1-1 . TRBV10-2 CASSEGVLNTEAFF TGCGCCAGCAGTGAAGGGGTGCTGAACACTGAAGCTTTCTTT
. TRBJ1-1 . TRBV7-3 CASSPTLNTEAFF TGTGCCAGCAGCCCGACACTGAACACTGAAGCTTTCTTT
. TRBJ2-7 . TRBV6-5 CASRPAGVGEQYF TGTGCCAGCAGGCCCGCAGGGGTGGGCGAGCAGTACTTC
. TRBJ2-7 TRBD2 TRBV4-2 CASSQVPLAGVDGRISYEQYF TGTGCCAGCAGCCAAGTTCCACTAGCGGGAGTCGATGGTCGGATCTCCTACGAGCAGTACTTC
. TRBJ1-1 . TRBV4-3 CASSQQGYTEAFF TGCGCCAGCAGCCAACAGGGGTACACTGAAGCTTTCTTT
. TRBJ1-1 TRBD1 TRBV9 CASSPNSGTGEWAF TGTGCCAGCAGCCCCAACTCCGGGACAGGGGAATGGGCTTTT
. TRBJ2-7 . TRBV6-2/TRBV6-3 CASSYSLEGGEQYF TGTGCCAGCAGTTACTCCTTGGAAGGGGGCGAGCAGTACTTC
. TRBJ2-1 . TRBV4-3 CASSPRSSAEYGEQFF TGCGCCAGCAGCCCGCGGTCATCCGCCGAGTACGGTGAGCAGTTCTTC
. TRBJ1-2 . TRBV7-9 CASSPTQGNYGYTF TGTGCCAGCAGCCCGACCCAGGGGAACTATGGCTACACCTTC
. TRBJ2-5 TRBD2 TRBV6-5 CASRQTGGETQYF TGTGCCAGCAGACAAACGGGGGGTGAGACCCAGTACTTC
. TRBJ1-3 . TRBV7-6 CASSFSPQGSGNTIYF TGTGCCAGCAGCTTTTCCCCCCAGGGGTCTGGAAACACCATATATTTT
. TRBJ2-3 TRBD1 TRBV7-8 CASSLEIQGVSTDTQYF TGTGCCAGCAGCTTAGAGATACAGGGGGTCAGCACAGATACGCAGTATTTT
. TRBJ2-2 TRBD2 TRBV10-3 CAISEGLAGGITGELFF TGTGCCATCAGTGAGGGACTAGCGGGAGGGATAACCGGGGAGCTGTTTTTT
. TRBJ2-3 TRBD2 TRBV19 CASSITSGSSDTQYF TGTGCCAGTAGTATTACTAGCGGGAGCTCAGATACGCAGTATTTT
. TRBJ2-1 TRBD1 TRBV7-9 CASSRDPGQGNEQFF TGTGCCAGCAGCCGAGACCCGGGACAGGGCAATGAGCAGTTCTTC
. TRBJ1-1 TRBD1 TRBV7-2 CASSSGTGGGYTEAFF TGTGCCAGCAGCTCCGGGACAGGGGGGGGTTACACTGAAGCTTTCTTT
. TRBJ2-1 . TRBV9 CASSVVGGGGYNEQFF TGTGCCAGCAGCGTAGTCGGCGGAGGAGGGTACAATGAGCAGTTCTTC
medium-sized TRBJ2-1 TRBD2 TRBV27 CASSLPPGGDSPYNEQFF TGTGCCAGCAGTTTACCCCCGGGGGGGGACTCCCCCTACAATGAGCAGTTCTTC
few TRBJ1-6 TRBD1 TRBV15 CATSRQGDRGSPLHF TGTGCCACCAGCAGACAGGGGGACAGGGGATCACCCCTCCACTTT
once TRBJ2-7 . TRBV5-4 CASSFSGDPYYEQYF TGTGCCAGCAGCTTTTCGGGGGATCCTTACTACGAGCAGTACTTC
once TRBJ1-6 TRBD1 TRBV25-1 CASSPMTGTENSPLHF TGTGCCAGCAGTCCGATGACAGGGACCGAGAATTCACCCCTCCACTTT
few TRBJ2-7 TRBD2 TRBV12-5 CASGLGRTSYEQYF TGTGCTAGTGGTTTGGGGCGGACTAGCTACGAGCAGTACTTC
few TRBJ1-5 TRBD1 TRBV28 CASSLGQAGRQPQHF TGTGCCAGCAGCTTGGGACAGGCAGGCCGACAGCCCCAGCATTTT
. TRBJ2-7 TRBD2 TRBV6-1 CASSEGLAGDPYEQYF TGTGCCAGCAGTGAAGGGCTAGCGGGAGACCCCTACGAGCAGTACTTC
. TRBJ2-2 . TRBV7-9 CASGSGANTGELFF TGTGCCAGCGGAAGTGGAGCGAACACCGGGGAGCTGTTTTTT
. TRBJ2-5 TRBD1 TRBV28 CASSLGQGGLETQYF TGTGCCAGCAGTCTAGGACAGGGTGGCTTAGAGACCCAGTACTTC
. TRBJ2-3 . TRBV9 CASSAGMDTQYF TGTGCCAGCAGCGCTGGCATGGATACGCAGTATTTT
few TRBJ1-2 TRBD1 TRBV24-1 CATSDPDRSRGYGYTF TGTGCCACCAGTGACCCGGACAGGTCCAGGGGCTATGGCTACACCTTC
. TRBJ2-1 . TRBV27 CASSFSTRAGYNEQFF TGTGCCAGCAGTTTCTCGACTAGGGCGGGGTACAATGAGCAGTTCTTC
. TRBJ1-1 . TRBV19 CASILSSGTMNTEAFF TGTGCCAGTATCCTATCCTCCGGGACAATGAACACTGAAGCTTTCTTT
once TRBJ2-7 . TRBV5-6 CASSLEGQIYEQYF TGTGCCAGCAGCTTGGAGGGACAAATCTACGAGCAGTACTTC
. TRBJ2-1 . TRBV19 CASTLPGLTEQFF TGTGCCAGTACTCTCCCGGGACTTACGGAGCAGTTCTTC
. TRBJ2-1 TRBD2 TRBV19 CASSSAGASSYNEQFF TGTGCCAGTAGTTCAGCGGGAGCGTCGTCCTACAATGAGCAGTTCTTC
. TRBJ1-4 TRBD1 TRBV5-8 CASSSGTGREKLFF TGTGCCAGCAGCTCCGGGACAGGGCGGGAAAAACTGTTTTTT
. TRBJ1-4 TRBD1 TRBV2 CASRRDRTNEKLFF TGTGCCAGCAGGCGGGACAGAACAAATGAAAAACTGTTTTTT
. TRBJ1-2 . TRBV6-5 CASSYGPHYGYTF TGTGCCAGCAGTTACGGGCCCCACTATGGCTACACCTTC
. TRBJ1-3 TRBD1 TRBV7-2 CASREGGPGNTIYF TGTGCCAGCAGAGAAGGGGGCCCTGGAAACACCATATATTTT